These T cell receptor beta chains were read from a single sample in a study of T cells after yellow fever vaccination. TCRdb re-called the 5' RACE reads with MiXCR, one entry per CDR3 protein. The table lists 140,000 to 150,000 distinct CDR3 sequences, less than 8.5% of them singletons. Sample: CD4+ T cells sorted from PBMCs, taken 10 days after the yellow fever booster vaccination. These receptors all come from a man younger than 40 who received the YFV17D yellow fever vaccine. Both conserved end residues are part of each CDR3. A D gene is named only where the DNA matches it firmly. Some rows have no size entry. The others give once, few or many, or a class for an expanded clone.

j_gene: TRBJ2-7
abundance: many
v_gene: TRBV12-3/TRBV12-4
d_gene: TRBD2
CDR3aa: CASSLGLAGTYEQYF
CDR3nt: TGTGCCAGCAGTTTGGGCCTAGCGGGAACCTACGAGCAGTACTTC

j_gene: TRBJ2-7
abundance: many
v_gene: TRBV6-2/TRBV6-3
d_gene: NA
CDR3aa: CASRRTEYEQYF
CDR3nt: TGTGCCAGCAGGAGGACGGAGTACGAGCAGTACTTC

j_gene: TRBJ1-1
abundance: many
v_gene: TRBV10-3
d_gene: TRBD1
CDR3aa: CAIKGQTNTEAFF
CDR3nt: TGTGCCATCAAGGGACAGACGAACACTGAAGCTTTCTTT

j_gene: TRBJ2-1
abundance: NA
v_gene: TRBV30
d_gene: NA
CDR3aa: CAWSVLQSGLNEQFF
CDR3nt: TGTGCCTGGAGTGTACTCCAGAGTGGCTTGAATGAGCAGTTCTTC

j_gene: TRBJ2-5
abundance: many
v_gene: TRBV5-1
d_gene: NA
CDR3aa: CASSLDKGGETQYF
CDR3nt: TGCGCCAGCAGCTTGGACAAGGGAGGAGAGACCCAGTACTTC

j_gene: TRBJ2-4
abundance: many
v_gene: TRBV7-2
d_gene: TRBD2
CDR3aa: CASRTSGRALGIQYF
CDR3nt: TGTGCCAGCAGGACTAGCGGGAGGGCCTTGGGCATTCAGTACTTC

j_gene: TRBJ2-1
abundance: many
v_gene: TRBV5-6
d_gene: NA
CDR3aa: CASSLTTWQGEFRFF
CDR3nt: TGTGCCAGCAGCTTGACGACTTGGCAGGGTGAATTTAGGTTCTTC

j_gene: TRBJ2-7
abundance: many
v_gene: TRBV20-1
d_gene: TRBD2
CDR3aa: CSATLPGTSKEQYF
CDR3nt: TGCAGTGCAACCTTACCCGGGACTAGCAAAGAGCAGTACTTC

j_gene: TRBJ2-2
abundance: many
v_gene: TRBV6-1
d_gene: NA
CDR3aa: CASTVGATGELFF
CDR3nt: TGTGCCAGCACCGTTGGAGCGACCGGGGAGCTGTTTTTT

j_gene: TRBJ2-5
abundance: NA
v_gene: TRBV19
d_gene: NA
CDR3aa: CASSRRSVEETQYF
CDR3nt: TGTGCCAGTAGTAGAAGGTCCGTGGAAGAGACCCAGTACTTC

j_gene: TRBJ2-1
abundance: few
v_gene: TRBV7-3
d_gene: NA
CDR3aa: CASSPTGGNNEQFF
CDR3nt: TGTGCCAGCAGCCCCACTGGCGGCAACAATGAGCAGTTCTTC

j_gene: TRBJ2-1
abundance: few
v_gene: TRBV11-2
d_gene: TRBD2
CDR3aa: CASSFRGLVFNEQFF
CDR3nt: TGTGCCAGCAGCTTTAGAGGACTAGTGTTCAATGAGCAGTTCTTC

j_gene: TRBJ2-1
abundance: many
v_gene: TRBV5-1
d_gene: TRBD2
CDR3aa: CASSLGRLAGDNEQFF
CDR3nt: TGCGCCAGCAGCTTGGGAAGACTAGCGGGAGACAATGAGCAGTTCTTC

j_gene: TRBJ1-5
abundance: many
v_gene: TRBV12-3/TRBV12-4
d_gene: NA
CDR3aa: CASSSGGNQPQHF
CDR3nt: TGTGCCAGCAGTTCAGGCGGCAATCAGCCCCAGCATTTT

j_gene: TRBJ2-7
abundance: NA
v_gene: TRBV20-1
d_gene: TRBD2
CDR3aa: CSARARGGWNSEQYF
CDR3nt: TGCAGTGCTAGAGCCCGGGGGGGGTGGAATTCCGAGCAGTACTTC

j_gene: TRBJ2-3
abundance: NA
v_gene: TRBV12-1
d_gene: NA
CDR3aa: CASSFGHLSTDTQYF
CDR3nt: TGTGCCAGCAGCTTTGGACACCTCAGCACAGATACGCAGTATTTT

j_gene: TRBJ1-1
abundance: few
v_gene: TRBV12-3/TRBV12-4
d_gene: NA
CDR3aa: CASSSRRTGMNTEAFF
CDR3nt: TGTGCCAGCAGTTCTCGAAGGACGGGGATGAACACTGAAGCTTTCTTT

j_gene: TRBJ1-4
abundance: many
v_gene: TRBV7-9
d_gene: NA
CDR3aa: CASSLVSWGISEKLFF
CDR3nt: TGTGCCAGCAGCTTAGTATCTTGGGGGATCAGTGAAAAACTGTTTTTT

j_gene: TRBJ2-1
abundance: many
v_gene: TRBV12-3/TRBV12-4
d_gene: NA
CDR3aa: CASSLVVTGEQFF
CDR3nt: TGTGCCAGCAGTTTAGTTGTTACTGGTGAGCAGTTCTTC

j_gene: TRBJ2-1
abundance: many
v_gene: TRBV3-1
d_gene: TRBD2
CDR3aa: CASSLAGRFYNEQFF
CDR3nt: TGTGCCAGCAGTCTAGCGGGCAGATTCTACAATGAGCAGTTCTTC

j_gene: TRBJ2-2
abundance: NA
v_gene: TRBV20-1
d_gene: NA
CDR3aa: CSARDSLNTGELFF
CDR3nt: TGCAGTGCTCGAGACAGCCTGAACACCGGGGAGCTGTTTTTT

j_gene: TRBJ2-1
abundance: many
v_gene: TRBV20-1
d_gene: TRBD2
CDR3aa: CSARDTSGRVSSYNEQFF
CDR3nt: TGCAGTGCTAGAGATACTAGCGGGAGGGTTAGCTCCTACAATGAGCAGTTCTTC

j_gene: TRBJ2-2
abundance: many
v_gene: TRBV5-1
d_gene: NA
CDR3aa: CASSLVPPANTGELFF
CDR3nt: TGCGCCAGCAGCTTGGTGCCCCCCGCGAACACCGGGGAGCTGTTTTTT

j_gene: TRBJ2-1
abundance: many
v_gene: TRBV30
d_gene: NA
CDR3aa: CAWSALNEQFF
CDR3nt: TGTGCCTGGAGTGCGTTAAATGAGCAGTTCTTC

j_gene: TRBJ2-1
abundance: many
v_gene: TRBV19
d_gene: NA
CDR3aa: CASSNTGHSYNEQFF
CDR3nt: TGTGCCAGTAGTAACACAGGGCACTCCTACAATGAGCAGTTCTTC

j_gene: TRBJ1-6
abundance: few
v_gene: TRBV11-2
d_gene: NA
CDR3aa: CASSLRDRRSYNSPLHF
CDR3nt: TGTGCCAGCAGCCTTCGAGACCGCCGCTCCTATAATTCACCCCTCCACTTT

j_gene: TRBJ1-5
abundance: NA
v_gene: TRBV15
d_gene: NA
CDR3aa: CATSIPGRGNQPQHF
CDR3nt: TGTGCCACCAGCATTCCGGGTCGGGGCAATCAGCCCCAGCATTTT

j_gene: TRBJ2-7
abundance: few
v_gene: TRBV20-1
d_gene: NA
CDR3aa: CSARAPDSSYEQYF
CDR3nt: TGCAGTGCTAGAGCTCCGGACTCCTCCTACGAGCAGTACTTC